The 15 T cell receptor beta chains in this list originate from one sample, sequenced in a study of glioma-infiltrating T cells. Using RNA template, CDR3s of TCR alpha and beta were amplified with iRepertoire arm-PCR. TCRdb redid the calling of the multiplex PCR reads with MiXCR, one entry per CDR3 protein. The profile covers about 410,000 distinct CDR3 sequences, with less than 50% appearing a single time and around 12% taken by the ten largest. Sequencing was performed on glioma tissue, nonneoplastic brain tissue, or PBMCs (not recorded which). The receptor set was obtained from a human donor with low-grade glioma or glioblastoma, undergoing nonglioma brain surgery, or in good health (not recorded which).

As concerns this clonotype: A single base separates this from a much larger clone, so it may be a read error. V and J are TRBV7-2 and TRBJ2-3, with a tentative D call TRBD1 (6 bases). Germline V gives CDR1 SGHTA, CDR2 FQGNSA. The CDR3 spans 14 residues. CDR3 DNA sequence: TGCGCCAGCAGCCAAGCCGGGGACACAGATATGCAGTATTTT. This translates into CASSQAGDTDMQYF.

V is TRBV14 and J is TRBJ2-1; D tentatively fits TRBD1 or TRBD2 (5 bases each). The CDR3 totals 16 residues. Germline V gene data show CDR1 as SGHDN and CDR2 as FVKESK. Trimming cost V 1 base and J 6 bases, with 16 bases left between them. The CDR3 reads CASSQVFPRGLNEQFF. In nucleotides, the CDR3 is TGTGCCAGCAGCCAAGTGTTCCCGAGGGGCCTCAATGAGCAGTTCTTC.

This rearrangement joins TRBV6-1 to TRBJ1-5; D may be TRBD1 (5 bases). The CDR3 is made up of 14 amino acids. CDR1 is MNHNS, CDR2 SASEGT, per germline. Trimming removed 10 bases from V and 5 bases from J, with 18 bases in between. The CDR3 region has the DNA TGTGCCACGACTCGGCGGGACGTGGATCAGCCCCAGCATTTT. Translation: CATTRRDVDQPQHF.

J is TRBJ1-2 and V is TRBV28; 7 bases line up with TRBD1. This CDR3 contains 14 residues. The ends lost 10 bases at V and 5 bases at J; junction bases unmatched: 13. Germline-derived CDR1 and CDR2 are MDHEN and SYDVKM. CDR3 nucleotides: TGTGCCACCTCTACAGGGGCCGCGGGTTATGGCTACACCTTC. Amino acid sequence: CATSTGAAGYGYTF.

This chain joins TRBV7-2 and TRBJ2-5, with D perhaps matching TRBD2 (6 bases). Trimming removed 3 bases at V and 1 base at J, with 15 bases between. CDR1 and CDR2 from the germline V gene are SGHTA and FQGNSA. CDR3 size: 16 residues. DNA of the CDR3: TGTGCCAGCAGCTTGTTTGGGACTCTGGGCCAAGAGACCCAGTACTTC. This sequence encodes CASSLFGTLGQETQYF.

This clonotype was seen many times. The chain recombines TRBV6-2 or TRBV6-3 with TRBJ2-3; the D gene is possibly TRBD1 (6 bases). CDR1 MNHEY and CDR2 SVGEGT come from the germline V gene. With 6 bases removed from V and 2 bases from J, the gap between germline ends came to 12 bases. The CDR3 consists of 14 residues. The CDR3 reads CASRQGGDTDTQYF. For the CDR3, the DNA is TGTGCCAGCAGGCAAGGGGGAGACACAGATACGCAGTATTTT.

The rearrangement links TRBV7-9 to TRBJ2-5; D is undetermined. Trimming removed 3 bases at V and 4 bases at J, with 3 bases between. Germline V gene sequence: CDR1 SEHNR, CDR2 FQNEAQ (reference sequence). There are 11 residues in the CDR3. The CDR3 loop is CASSFTETQYF. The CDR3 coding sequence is TGTGCCAGCAGCTTTACAGAGACCCAGTACTTC.

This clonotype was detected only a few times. The CDR3 region has the DNA TGTGCCAGCAGTGGACAGGGGGCTCAGGGCACTGAAGCTTTCTTT. Translation gives CASSGQGAQGTEAFF. The rearrangement joins TRBV2 to TRBJ1-1, with 10 bases aligning to TRBD1. The CDR3 is 15 residues long. Germline CDR1 SNHLY, CDR2 FYNNEI. J gave up 4 bases and V 4 bases, and 6 bases lay outside the gene matches.

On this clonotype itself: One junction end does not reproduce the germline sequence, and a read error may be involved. CDR3 in amino acids: CACSPGRIYEQYF. The CDR3 region has the DNA TGTGCCTGCAGCCCGGGACGGATCTACGAGCAGTACTTC. The chain carries TRBV7-2 and TRBJ2-7; possibly TRBD1 or TRBD2 for D (5 bases each). CDR1 is SGHTA and CDR2 is FQGNSA in the germline V gene. CDR3 length: 13 residues.

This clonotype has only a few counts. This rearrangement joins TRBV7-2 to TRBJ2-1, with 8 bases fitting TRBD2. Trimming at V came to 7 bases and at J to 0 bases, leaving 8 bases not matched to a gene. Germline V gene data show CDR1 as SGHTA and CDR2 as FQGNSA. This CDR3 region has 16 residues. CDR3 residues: CASTEIRGGSYNEQFF. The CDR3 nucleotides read TGTGCCAGCACTGAAATACGGGGGGGCTCCTACAATGAGCAGTTCTTC.

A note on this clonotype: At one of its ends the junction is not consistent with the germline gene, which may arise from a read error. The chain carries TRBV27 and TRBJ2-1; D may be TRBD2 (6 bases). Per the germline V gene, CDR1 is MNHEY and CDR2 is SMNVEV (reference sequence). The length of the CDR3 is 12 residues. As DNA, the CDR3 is TGTGCCAGCAGTTTATCGTGGGGGACTCGGCACTTC. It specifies CASSLSWGTRHF.

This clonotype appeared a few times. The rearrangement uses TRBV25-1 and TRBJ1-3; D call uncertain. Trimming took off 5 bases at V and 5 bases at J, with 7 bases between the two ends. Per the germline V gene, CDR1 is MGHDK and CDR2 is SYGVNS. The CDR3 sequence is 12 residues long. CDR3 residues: CASSSSRNTIYF. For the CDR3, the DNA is TGTGCCAGCAGTTCTTCCCGAAACACCATATATTTT.

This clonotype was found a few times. CDR3: CASSLRGGENEQFF. CDR3 nucleotide sequence: TGTGCCAGCAGTTTAAGAGGGGGTGAAAATGAGCAGTTCTTC. The chain is built from TRBV27 and TRBJ2-1; tentatively, D is TRBD1 (6 bases). Between the trimmed V and J ends, which lost 2 bases and 7 bases, there was a span of 12 bases. Germline V CDR1 and CDR2: MNHEY, SMNVEV (reference sequence). The CDR3 consists of 14 residues.

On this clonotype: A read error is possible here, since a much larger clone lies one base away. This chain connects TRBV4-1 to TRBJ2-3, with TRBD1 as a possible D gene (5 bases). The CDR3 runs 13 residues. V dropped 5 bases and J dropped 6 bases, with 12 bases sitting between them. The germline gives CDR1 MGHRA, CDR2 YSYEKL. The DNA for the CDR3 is TGCGCCAGCAGCAAAACCCCAGGGGATACGCAGTATTTT. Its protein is CASSKTPGDTQYF.

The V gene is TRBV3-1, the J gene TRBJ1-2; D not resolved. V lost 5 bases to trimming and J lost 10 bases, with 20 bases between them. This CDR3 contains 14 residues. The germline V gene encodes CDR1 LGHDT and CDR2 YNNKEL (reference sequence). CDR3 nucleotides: TGTGCCAGCAGCTACAGCCCGGGAGAGGCATTCTACACCTTC. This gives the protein CASSYSPGEAFYTF. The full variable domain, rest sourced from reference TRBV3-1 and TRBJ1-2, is DTAVSQTPKYLVTQMGNDKSIKCEQNLGHDTMYWYKQDSKKFLKIMFSYNNKELIINETVPNRFSPKSPDKAHLNLHINSLELGDSAVYFCASSYSPGEAFYTFGSGTRLTVV.